Shown below are 20 T cell receptor beta chains from a single sample sequenced in a study of response to subunit inactivated influenza vaccine. Via MiXCR, TCRdb re-called the RT-PCR reads, giving one row per CDR3 protein. The sample lists some 540,000 distinct CDR3 sequences; roughly 25% were seen once. These data were likewise used in another study, on T cells expressing NK-cell markers. Per that paper: The cDNA for TCR beta came from 5'RACE template switching with UMIs.

The material was CD4+ T cells sorted from PBMCs, obtained roughly 13 days after vaccination. Receptor source: a man aged 45-65 years who received an inactivated influenza vaccine.

A few counts support this clonotype. The V gene is TRBV5-6, the J gene TRBJ2-5, with D unresolved. This CDR3 spans 14 amino acids. V lost 4 bases to trimming and J lost 2 bases, with 12 bases between them. CDR1 SGHDT and CDR2 YYEEEE come from the germline V gene. The CDR3 protein is CASSLRTPQETQYF. For the CDR3, the DNA is TGTGCCAGCAGCCTGCGGACGCCTCAAGAGACCCAGTACTTC.

The DNA for the CDR3 is TGCAGTGCTAGGGGCGGGGGGCGCGAGTCGGGAGTATCCCACGAGCAGTACTTC. Translation: CSARGGGRESGVSHEQYF. The rearrangement joins TRBV20-1 to TRBJ2-7; 8 bases are shared with TRBD2. Germline V CDR1 and CDR2: DFQATT, SNEGSKA (reference sequence). Trimming cost V 3 bases and J 5 bases; bases outside gene matches: 21. There are 18 residues in the CDR3.

The chain recombines TRBV20-1 with TRBJ2-7; D gene ambiguous. V was trimmed by 3 bases and J by 3 bases, leaving 12 bases between them. Per germline, CDR1 DFQATT and CDR2 SNEGSKA (reference sequence). The CDR3 is 13 amino acids. The CDR3 here is CSARDGTVYEQYF. The CDR3 bases are TGCAGTGCTAGGGATGGAACCGTCTACGAGCAGTACTTC.

The genes are TRBV7-6 and TRBJ1-6; unclear D gene. There are 13 residues in the CDR3. Germline CDR1 SGHVS, CDR2 FNYEAQ. The V end was cut by 1 base, the J end by 6 bases, with 4 bases between. The DNA for the CDR3 is TGTGCCAGCAGCTTAGAGCTTAATTCACCCCTCCACTTT. It codes for CASSLELNSPLHF. Full variable domain (remainder filled in from reference TRBV7-6 and TRBJ1-6): GAGVSQSPRYKVTKRGQDVALRCDPISGHVSLYWYRQALGQGPEFLTYFNYEAQQDKSGLPNDRFSAERPEGSISTLTIQRTEQRDSAMYRCASSLELNSPLHFGNGTRLTVT.

The genes are TRBV12-3 or TRBV12-4 and TRBJ2-5; D is perhaps TRBD1 (8 bases). V was clipped by 5 bases and J by 5 bases, with 15 bases between them. This CDR3 has 14 amino acids. DNA of the CDR3: TGTGCCAGCAGTAGACAACAGGGGGGGGAGACCCAGTACTTC. This encodes CASSRQQGGETQYF.

In its sample, this clonotype was seen a few times. V gene TRBV4-2 combines with J gene TRBJ2-5; 10 bases match TRBD1. Unmatched junction bases numbered 3, after V lost 3 bases and J lost 2 bases. Germline values: CDR1 LGHNA, CDR2 YNFKEQ. The CDR3 contains 15 residues. CDR3 sequence: CASSQGTGEQETQYF. CDR3 DNA: TGTGCCAGCAGCCAGGGGACAGGGGAGCAAGAGACCCAGTACTTC.

The chain has TRBV9 and TRBJ1-2, with TRBD1 matching over 11 bases. The CDR3 has 16 residues. The germline V gene has CDR1 SGDLS and CDR2 YYNGEE. V was clipped by 2 bases and J by 3 bases; unmatched bases: 6. DNA for the CDR3: TGTGCCAGCAGCGTCCCCACGGGACAGGGGGACTATGGCTACACCTTC. Residues: CASSVPTGQGDYGYTF.

This clonotype was counted a few times. The chain has TRBV18 and TRBJ2-3, with a possible D match to TRBD1 (5 bases). V was clipped by 0 bases and J by 0 bases, with 10 bases between them. This CDR3 is built from 16 residues. The germline gives CDR1 KGHSH, CDR2 LQKENI. CDR3 DNA: TGTGCCAGCTCACCACCTATGGGGCGGAGCACAGATACGCAGTATTTT. This codes for CASSPPMGRSTDTQYF.

The chain is built from TRBV29-1 and TRBJ2-3; 12 bases agree with TRBD2. V was clipped by 8 bases and J by 6 bases; unmatched bases: 9. CDR3 length: 14 residues. Per the germline V gene, CDR1 is SQVTM and CDR2 is ANQGSEA. CDR3 loop: CSLGLAGRRDTQYF. CDR3 DNA sequence: TGCAGCCTCGGACTAGCGGGGCGGAGGGATACGCAGTATTTT.

The chain combines TRBV6-5 with TRBJ1-5; 9 nucleotides match TRBD1. This CDR3 contains 15 residues. CDR1 and CDR2 (germline): MNHEY, SVGAGI. The V gene end was trimmed by 4 bases and the J gene end by 2 bases; junction bases not matched to a gene: 3. The CDR3 coding sequence is TGTGCCAGCAGTTCGGACAGGGGCGGCAATCAGCCCCAGCATTTT. It codes for CASSSDRGGNQPQHF.

V is TRBV29-1 and J is TRBJ1-1; D may be TRBD1 (5 bases). The CDR3 loop spans 15 amino acids. Germline V gene lookup returns CDR1 SQVTM and CDR2 ANQGSEA. V lost 5 bases, J lost 5 bases, and 21 bases lay in between. In DNA, the CDR3 is TGCAGCGTTACGTACAGGAGGGCCCAGTGGACTGAAGCTTTCTTT. Amino acids: CSVTYRRAQWTEAFF. Looking up the rest from reference TRBV29-1 and TRBJ1-1 gives the full variable domain: SAVISQKPSRDICQRGTSLTIQCQVDSQVTMMFWYRQQPGQSLTLIATANQGSEATYESGFVIDKFPISRPNLTFSTLTVSNMSPEDSSIYLCSVTYRRAQWTEAFFGQGTRLTVV.

This clonotype turned up a few times. The V and J genes are TRBV28 and TRBJ2-7; the D call may be TRBD1 or TRBD2 (5 bases each). Looked up from germline, CDR1 is MDHEN and CDR2 is SYDVKM. This CDR3 has 16 amino acids. Trimming cost V 5 bases and J 3 bases, with 20 bases left between them. In DNA, the CDR3 is TGTGCCAGCAGTGCCCCCGGGACCACCACACTCTACGAGCAGTACTTC. As protein: CASSAPGTTTLYEQYF.

This clonotype has a handful of counts. The CDR3: CASRFGTGTMNTEAFF. CDR3 DNA: TGCGCCAGCAGATTCGGGACAGGTACTATGAACACTGAAGCTTTCTTT. The rearrangement links TRBV5-1 to TRBJ1-1; 8 nucleotides match TRBD1. The CDR3 spans 16 residues. V trimming: 5 bases; J trimming: 0 bases; junction bases outside the gene matches: 9. Germline loops: CDR1 SGHRS, CDR2 YFSETQ.

The gene calls are TRBV7-9 and TRBJ1-4; no clear D. The CDR3 has 14 residues. Deletions cut 1 base from V and 7 bases from J, with 10 bases between. The germline CDR1 and CDR2 sequences are SEHNR and FQNEAQ (reference sequence). As DNA, the CDR3 is TGTGCCAGCAGCTTAGGGACGGGGATTGAAAAACTGTTTTTT. Translation gives CASSLGTGIEKLFF. Full variable domain (missing parts from reference TRBV7-9 and TRBJ1-4): DTGVSQNPRHKITKRGQNVTFRCDPISEHNRLYWYRQTLGQGPEFLTYFQNEAQLEKSRLLSDRFSAERPKGSFSTLEIQRTEQGDSAMYLCASSLGTGIEKLFFGSGTQLSVL.

This clonotype was counted once. The rearrangement joins TRBV11-2 to TRBJ2-2; 7 bases match TRBD1. This CDR3 comprises 14 residues. With 5 bases clipped from V and 5 bases from J, the junction kept 5 bases outside the gene matches. Germline V CDR1 and CDR2: SGHAT, FQNNGV. For the CDR3, the DNA is TGTGCCAGCAGCCGACCGGACAGGACCGGGGAGCTGTTTTTT. Translation gives CASSRPDRTGELFF. The full variable domain, in which reference TRBV11-2 and TRBJ2-2 provide the parts outside the CDR3, is EAGVAQSPRYKIIEKRQSVAFWCNPISGHATLYWYQQILGQGPKLLIQFQNNGVVDDSQLPKDRFSAERLKGVDSTLKIQPAKLEDSAVYLCASSRPDRTGELFFGEGSRLTVL.

The chain links TRBV5-5 to TRBJ2-1; TRBD2 might be the D (6 bases). Germline V gives CDR1 SGHKS, CDR2 YYEKEE (reference sequence). This CDR3 is built from 15 residues. V was cut by 1 base and J by 4 bases, with 12 bases left in between. The CDR3 loop reads CASSLFPGVYNEQFF. The CDR3 DNA is TGTGCCAGCAGCTTGTTCCCGGGGGTATACAATGAGCAGTTCTTC. Full variable domain (remainder filled in from reference TRBV5-5 and TRBJ2-1): DAGVTQSPTHLIKTRGQQVTLRCSPISGHKSVSWYQQVLGQGPQFIFQYYEKEERGRGNFPDRFSARQFPNYSSELNVNALLLGDSALYLCASSLFPGVYNEQFFGPGTRLTVL.

This clonotype turned up a few times. J is TRBJ2-1 and V is TRBV20-1, with D hard to call. Trimming removed 5 bases from V and 4 bases from J, with 6 bases in between. Per the germline V gene, CDR1 is DFQATT and CDR2 is SNEGSKA (reference sequence). The CDR3 runs to 11 residues. CDR3 DNA: TGCAGTGCTGGGCGGTACAATGAGCAGTTCTTC. Amino acids: CSAGRYNEQFF.

The chain is built from TRBV20-1 and TRBJ2-5; 11 bases map to TRBD2. The CDR3 consists of 15 residues. The germline V gene has CDR1 DFQATT and CDR2 SNEGSKA (reference sequence). The V segment lost 6 bases and the J segment 1 base; nucleotides outside the gene matches: 7. CDR3: CSASGTSGRQETQYF. The CDR3, as DNA: TGCAGTGCGAGTGGGACTAGCGGACGCCAAGAGACCCAGTACTTC.

This clonotype occurred a few times. The V gene is TRBV5-1, the J gene TRBJ2-7, with 10 nucleotides matching TRBD1. Per the germline V gene, CDR1 is SGHRS and CDR2 is YFSETQ. The CDR3 is 14 amino acids. J gave up 4 bases and V 3 bases, and 4 bases lay outside the gene matches. CDR3 coding DNA: TGCGCCAGCAGCTGGGGGACAGGGGAATACGAGCAGTACTTC. This encodes CASSWGTGEYEQYF.

J is TRBJ2-7 and V is TRBV20-1, with a tentative D call TRBD2 (5 bases). V lost 6 bases, J lost 2 bases, and 17 bases lay in between. Germline loops: CDR1 DFQATT, CDR2 SNEGSKA (reference sequence). The length of the CDR3 is 14 residues. CDR3 in amino acids: CSAWRPDGAYEQYF. The CDR3 nucleotides are TGCAGTGCCTGGAGGCCGGACGGAGCCTACGAGCAGTACTTC.